A single sample gave rise to the 15 T cell receptor beta chains below, sequenced in a study of CXCR3-negative and CXCR3-positive naive CD8 T cells. UMI-tagged TRB cDNA libraries were built via 5' RACE. TCRdb reanalyzed the 5' RACE reads and collapses them to one entry per CDR3 protein, without DNA. Recorded here are roughly 89,000 distinct CDR3 sequences; the top ten clones represent 0.95% to 1.4%. The sequenced sample was naive CXCR3- CD8+ T cells from blood. Subset denoted: CD45RO-CCR7+CD27+CD95- naive CD8+ T cells lacking CXCR3 (TNR3-). The origin of the receptors is a human donor in good health. Some clones in this sample may be carry-over from other donors' samples.

The chain combines TRBV7-9 with TRBJ1-2; as DNA is missing, the TRBD1 call by TCRdb cannot be tested. CDR3 size: 14 residues. Per germline, CDR1 SEHNR and CDR2 FQNEAQ (reference sequence). CDR3 residues: CASSLVGGGYGYTF.

The chain has TRBV13 and TRBJ1-4. The germline V gene encodes CDR1 PRHDT and CDR2 FYEKMQ (reference sequence). The CDR3 length is 12 residues. CDR3 sequence reads: CASSLTNEKLFF.

This chain links TRBV29-1 with TRBJ2-7; TCRdb reports TRBD1, a call that lacks DNA to check it against. Germline values: CDR1 SQVTM, CDR2 ANQGSEA. There are 12 residues in the CDR3. This CDR3 is CSGRDRGYEQYF.

The chain is built from TRBV29-1 and TRBJ2-1; absent DNA, TCRdb's TRBD2 call cannot be checked. Germline V gene sequence: CDR1 SQVTM, CDR2 ANQGSEA. This CDR3 is 12 amino acids long. CDR3 region: CSAEGLAAEQFF.

V gene TRBV2 combines with J gene TRBJ2-6; there is no DNA to check the TCRdb D call of TRBD2. The CDR3 consists of 13 residues. The germline CDR1 and CDR2 sequences are SNHLY and FYNNEI. CDR3 in amino acids: CASFPARANVLTF.

The chain uses TRBV20-1 and TRBJ2-5; the TCRdb D gene call, TRBD1, has no DNA to confirm it. The CDR3 sequence is 15 residues long. Germline V gene lookup returns CDR1 DFQATT and CDR2 SNEGSKA (reference sequence). The CDR3 is CSASRQGALMETQYF.

CDR3 protein: CASSQDRPATDDTF. The chain is built from TRBV4-2 and TRBJ1-2; TCRdb proposes TRBD1, but this gene call is untestable without DNA. Germline V gene data show CDR1 as LGHNA and CDR2 as YNFKEQ. The CDR3 loop spans 14 amino acids.

The chain is built from TRBV6-1 and TRBJ2-1; TCRdb selects TRBD2, and the lack of DNA leaves this call unchecked. CDR1 MNHNS and CDR2 SASEGT come from the germline V gene. The CDR3 runs to 13 residues. The CDR3 reads CASRSTSGREQFF.

This rearrangement joins TRBV6-2 or TRBV6-3 to TRBJ2-3; no DNA is available, so the TRBD2 call from TCRdb remains unchecked. The CDR3 totals 14 residues. Germline V gene sequence: CDR1 MNHEY, CDR2 SVGEGT. The chain's CDR3 is CATLGLTSTDTQYF.

The rearrangement uses TRBV21-1 and TRBJ1-5; the D gene TCRdb calls, TRBD1, cannot be checked with no DNA. TRBV21-1 is termed a pseudogene. This CDR3 region has 17 residues. This CDR3 is CASSKLLTRTPGQPQHF.

The chain carries TRBV29-1 and TRBJ1-2; lacking DNA, the TRBD1 call made by TCRdb goes unchecked. CDR1 is SQVTM, CDR2 ANQGSEA, per germline. This CDR3 has 15 residues. CDR3 region: CSAGGYAKHGYGYTF.

The chain joins TRBV4-3 to TRBJ2-5. The CDR3 has 16 amino acids. Germline V gene lookup returns CDR1 LGHNA and CDR2 YSLEER. The CDR3 region is CASSPTVGIEQETQYF.

The rearrangement joins TRBV7-9 to TRBJ1-2; the TRBD1 assignment by TCRdb is unverifiable without DNA. This CDR3 has 16 residues. CDR1 SEHNR and CDR2 FQNEAQ come from the germline V gene (reference sequence). CDR3: CASSLARGMANYGYTF.

The chain uses TRBV20-1 and TRBJ2-7; TCRdb's D call of TRBD2 is untestable without DNA. This CDR3 region has 14 residues. CDR1 is DFQATT, CDR2 SNEGSKA, per germline (reference sequence). This CDR3 reads CSARDQAGGSEQYF.

The V call is TRBV5-1, the J call TRBJ2-3; the TRBD1 assignment by TCRdb is unverifiable without DNA. Germline CDR1 and CDR2: SGHRS and YFSETQ. The CDR3 loop spans 14 amino acids. The CDR3 here is CASSFGGTRDTQYF.